These 24 T cell receptor beta chains came from one sample sequenced in a study of T cells in Graves' hyperthyroidism and ophthalmopathy. Amplified TCR beta CDR3 regions derived from RNA transcripts. A first-round RT-PCR of the TCR CDR3 used the HTBI primer set. One entry per CDR3 protein, called by TCRdb with MiXCR from the multiplex PCR reads. The repertoire consists of 600,000 to 700,000 distinct CDR3 sequences, with 14% to 15% occurring once and the leading ten covering 3.5% to 4.5%. The sample taken for sequencing was blood. These receptors all stem from a woman in her forties with Graves' ophthalmopathy.

This clonotype was found a few times. The V and J genes are TRBV6-5 and TRBJ1-2, with 9 bases that match TRBD1. The CDR3 runs 15 residues. Germline lookup yields CDR1 MNHEY and CDR2 SVGAGI. V lost 5 bases, J lost 0 bases, and 4 bases stayed unmatched. The chain's CDR3 is CASSNGTGPNYGYTF. The CDR3 DNA follows: TGTGCCAGCAGTAACGGGACAGGGCCTAACTATGGCTACACCTTC.

This clonotype was recorded many times. CDR3 in amino acids: CASSLMAGGGETQYF. CDR3 bases: TGTGCCAGCAGTTTAATGGCGGGAGGGGGAGAGACCCAGTACTTC. The chain has TRBV28 and TRBJ2-5, with 9 bases that match TRBD2. Germline V lookup: CDR1 MDHEN, CDR2 SYDVKM. V gave up 2 bases and J gave up 4 bases; unmatched junction bases: 5. The CDR3 totals 15 residues.

This clonotype came up many times. V usage is TRBV29-1 and J usage is TRBJ2-2; the D is unclear. Per the germline V gene, CDR1 is SQVTM and CDR2 is ANQGSEA. The length of the CDR3 is 13 residues. V lost 7 bases and J 2 bases, leaving 11 bases between the germline ends. CDR3 loop: CSARTANTGELFF. CDR3 coding DNA: TGCAGCGCTAGGACGGCAAACACCGGGGAGCTGTTTTTT.

The V call is TRBV19, the J call TRBJ1-1, with 9 bases aligning to TRBD1. CDR1 and CDR2 from the germline V gene are LNHDA and SQIVND (reference sequence). Losses at the gene ends were 4 bases for V and 4 bases for J; bases not matched to a gene: 7. This CDR3 has 15 residues. DNA of the CDR3: TGTGCCAGTAGTAAACCTAACAGGGGGCCCACTGAAGCTTTCTTT. The encoded protein is CASSKPNRGPTEAFF.

This clonotype was detected many times. The chain couples TRBV11-2 to TRBJ2-7; 10 nucleotides line up with TRBD2. With V trimmed by 5 bases and J by 6 bases, 16 bases remained unmatched. The germline gives CDR1 SGHAT, CDR2 FQNNGV. The CDR3 runs to 17 residues. The CDR3, as DNA: TGTGCCAGCAGCCCCGAGGTTTGGGCTAGCGGGAGATCCGAGCAGTACTTC. This gives the protein CASSPEVWASGRSEQYF. The complete variable domain, with remaining parts taken from reference TRBV11-2 and TRBJ2-7, reads EAGVAQSPRYKIIEKRQSVAFWCNPISGHATLYWYQQILGQGPKLLIQFQNNGVVDDSQLPKDRFSAERLKGVDSTLKIQPAKLEDSAVYLCASSPEVWASGRSEQYFGPGTRLTVT.

This clonotype occurred many times. The chain has TRBV7-8 and TRBJ2-5; D might be TRBD2 (6 bases). V was trimmed by 1 base and J by 4 bases, leaving 10 bases between them. Germline lookup yields CDR1 SGHVS and CDR2 FQNEAQ. The CDR3 runs 14 residues. This CDR3 reads CASSLEEGRETQYF. DNA for the CDR3: TGTGCCAGCAGCTTAGAGGAGGGACGAGAGACCCAGTACTTC. Drawing the rest from reference TRBV7-8 and TRBJ2-5, the complete variable domain is GAGVSQSPRYKVAKRGQDVALRCDPISGHVSLFWYQQALGQGPEFLTYFQNEAQLDKSGLPSDRFFAERPEGSVSTLKIQRTQQEDSAVYLCASSLEEGRETQYFGPGTRLLVL.

The chain carries TRBV5-1 and TRBJ2-7, with 12 bases lining up with TRBD2. Unmatched junction bases numbered 9, after V lost 4 bases and J lost 1 base. CDR3 length: 17 residues. Germline V gene data show CDR1 as SGHRS and CDR2 as YFSETQ. The CDR3 nucleotides read TGCGCCAGCAGCGCGACTAGCGGGGGCTCCCATTCCTACGAGCAGTACTTC. It is translated as CASSATSGGSHSYEQYF.

This clonotype was detected ten times or more. This rearrangement joins TRBV20-1 to TRBJ1-2; 7 bases are shared with TRBD1. J gave up 7 bases and V 0 bases, and 5 bases lay outside the gene matches. The CDR3 runs to 13 residues. Germline V gives CDR1 DFQATT, CDR2 SNEGSKA (reference sequence). CDR3 coding DNA: TGCAGTGCTAGAGAGTCGGCAGGGGGTGGCTACACCTTC. Amino acids: CSARESAGGGYTF.

This clonotype was seen ten or more times. This chain joins TRBV20-1 and TRBJ1-3; D call uncertain. Per germline, CDR1 DFQATT and CDR2 SNEGSKA (reference sequence). This CDR3 comprises 11 residues. V lost 3 bases, J lost 3 bases, and 3 bases lay in between. The CDR3 region is CSASSGNTIYF. Here the CDR3 DNA reads TGCAGTGCTAGTAGTGGAAACACCATATATTTT.

The chain couples TRBV29-1 to TRBJ2-7, with 7 bases aligning to TRBD1. The CDR3 runs to 13 residues. V trimming: 7 bases; J trimming: 0 bases; junction bases outside the gene matches: 6. Germline V gene sequence: CDR1 SQVTM, CDR2 ANQGSEA. The chain's CDR3 is CSAGQASSYEQYF. CDR3 in DNA: TGCAGCGCCGGACAGGCCAGCTCCTACGAGCAGTACTTC.

This clonotype was seen repeatedly, ten times or more. The chain joins TRBV7-2 to TRBJ2-5; D uncertain. The V gene lost 5 bases and the J gene lost 3 bases, with 7 bases spanning the gap. The germline V gene encodes CDR1 SGHTA and CDR2 FQGNSA. The CDR3 spans 12 residues. CDR3 loop: CASSHYEETQYF. The CDR3 DNA is TGTGCCAGCAGCCACTATGAAGAGACCCAGTACTTC.

The rearrangement joins TRBV2 to TRBJ1-2, with D unresolved. This CDR3 spans 14 amino acids. Germline V gene data show CDR1 as SNHLY and CDR2 as FYNNEI. Deletions cut 3 bases from V and 5 bases from J, with 13 bases between. Written as DNA, the CDR3 is TGTGCCAGCAGTGATGTCGGCGGAAGTTATGGCTACACCTTC. Its translation: CASSDVGGSYGYTF.

This clonotype was seen a few times. The chain combines TRBV12-3 or TRBV12-4 with TRBJ1-2; D remains ambiguous. This CDR3 spans 14 amino acids. V was clipped by 4 bases and J by 3 bases, with 12 bases between them. In nucleotides, the CDR3 is TGTGCCAGCAGTTCCACCAGGTCCGACTATGGCTACACCTTC. Its protein product is CASSSTRSDYGYTF.

In its sample, this clonotype was seen a few times. The chain couples TRBV30 to TRBJ1-3; D gene ambiguous. Germline CDR1 is GTSNPN and CDR2 is SVGIG (reference sequence). V shed 1 base and J shed 4 bases, with 14 bases lying between them. The CDR3 consists of 15 residues. DNA of the CDR3: TGTGCCTGGAGTGGGTCGGAGGCGGGGGGAAACACCATATATTTT. Encoded protein: CAWSGSEAGGNTIYF.

Ten or more counts support this clonotype. V usage is TRBV5-5 and J usage is TRBJ2-7; TRBD2 might be the D (6 bases). CDR1 SGHKS and CDR2 YYEKEE come from the germline V gene (reference sequence). The length of the CDR3 is 15 residues. Trimming took 4 bases from V and 5 from J, leaving 19 bases between them. The CDR3 spells CASSPTSSRFHEQYF. Here the CDR3 DNA reads TGTGCCAGCAGCCCGACTAGTTCGCGTTTCCACGAGCAGTACTTC.

This clonotype appeared many times. The chain links TRBV2 to TRBJ1-1; D is uncertain. V was clipped by 6 bases and J by 9 bases, with 11 bases between them. The CDR3 spans 11 residues. Per germline, CDR1 SNHLY and CDR2 FYNNEI. CDR3 DNA: TGTGCCAGCAGCCGAGATACGAAAGCTTTCTTT. Translated, it gives CASSRDTKAFF.

This clonotype has ten or more counts. V usage is TRBV30 and J usage is TRBJ2-2, with D hard to call. The CDR3 is 11 amino acids. Trimming pared 0 bases from V and 7 bases from J, leaving 3 bases between. Germline CDR1 reads GTSNPN; CDR2 reads SVGIG (reference sequence). CDR3 DNA sequence: TGTGCCTGGAGTGTACTCGGGGAGCTGTTTTTT. As protein: CAWSVLGELFF.

This clonotype was counted between two and nine times. The chain couples TRBV2 to TRBJ1-1; TRBD1 matches at 9 bases. V lost 5 bases to trimming and J lost 1 base; unmatched junction nucleotides: 8. The CDR3 runs to 16 residues. Germline CDR1 SNHLY, CDR2 FYNNEI. As DNA, the CDR3 is TGTGCCAGCAGTCGGACAGGGGCCAGCGGGAACACTGAAGCTTTCTTT. This translates into CASSRTGASGNTEAFF.

This clonotype was seen many times. CDR3 DNA: TGCAGTGCTGGGACAGACCCTAACTATGGCTACACCTTC. Translating it yields CSAGTDPNYGYTF. This chain links TRBV20-1 with TRBJ1-2, with 7 bases identical to TRBD1. Germline lookup yields CDR1 DFQATT and CDR2 SNEGSKA (reference sequence). Trimming cost V 5 bases and J 0 bases; bases outside gene matches: 3. The CDR3 runs to 13 residues.

The chain uses TRBV11-2 and TRBJ2-3; D possibly corresponds to TRBD2 (5 bases). The CDR3 has 15 residues. Trimming removed 5 bases from V and 4 bases from J, with 16 bases in between. CDR1 is SGHAT, CDR2 FQNNGV, per germline. The CDR3 sequence: CASSARDSDPDTQYF. CDR3 sequence (DNA): TGTGCCAGCAGCGCCCGCGATAGCGACCCAGATACGCAGTATTTT. Combining the CDR3 with reference TRBV11-2 and TRBJ2-3 gives the whole variable domain EAGVAQSPRYKIIEKRQSVAFWCNPISGHATLYWYQQILGQGPKLLIQFQNNGVVDDSQLPKDRFSAERLKGVDSTLKIQPAKLEDSAVYLCASSARDSDPDTQYFGPGTRLTVL.

This clonotype was recorded at least ten times. J is TRBJ1-1 and V is TRBV5-5; D not certain. This CDR3 spans 15 amino acids. The germline V and J ends were trimmed by 1 base and 4 bases, with 14 bases remaining between them. CDR1 is SGHKS and CDR2 is YYEKEE in the germline V gene (reference sequence). For the CDR3, the DNA is TGTGCCAGCAGCTTGACCCTTGGGCCCACCACTGAAGCTTTCTTT. As protein: CASSLTLGPTTEAFF.

This clonotype was seen ten or more times. The rearrangement joins TRBV10-3 to TRBJ2-2; the match to TRBD2 covers 11 bases. In germline, CDR1 is ENHRY, CDR2 SYGVKD. The CDR3 has 14 amino acids. Trimming at V came to 6 bases and at J to 5 bases, leaving 2 bases not matched to a gene. The CDR3 DNA follows: TGTGCCATCAGGGGACTAGCGGATACCGGGGAGCTGTTTTTT. Protein: CAIRGLADTGELFF.

This chain links TRBV19 with TRBJ2-3; D not resolved. Germline CDR1 and CDR2: LNHDA and SQIVND (reference sequence). The CDR3 runs 13 residues. The V gene lost 2 bases and the J gene lost 3 bases, with 6 bases spanning the gap. CDR3 sequence: CASSIIGTDTQYF. The CDR3 DNA follows: TGTGCCAGTAGTATAATTGGGACAGATACGCAGTATTTT.

This clonotype was detected ten times or more. This chain links TRBV18 with TRBJ2-2, with TRBD1 identical over 8 bases. The germline CDR1 and CDR2 sequences are KGHSH and LQKENI. V trimming: 6 bases; J trimming: 4 bases; junction bases outside the gene matches: 7. The CDR3 consists of 15 residues. For the CDR3, the DNA is TGTGCCAGCTCCCTCGGACAGGGATCCACCGGGGAGCTGTTTTTT. Its protein product is CASSLGQGSTGELFF.